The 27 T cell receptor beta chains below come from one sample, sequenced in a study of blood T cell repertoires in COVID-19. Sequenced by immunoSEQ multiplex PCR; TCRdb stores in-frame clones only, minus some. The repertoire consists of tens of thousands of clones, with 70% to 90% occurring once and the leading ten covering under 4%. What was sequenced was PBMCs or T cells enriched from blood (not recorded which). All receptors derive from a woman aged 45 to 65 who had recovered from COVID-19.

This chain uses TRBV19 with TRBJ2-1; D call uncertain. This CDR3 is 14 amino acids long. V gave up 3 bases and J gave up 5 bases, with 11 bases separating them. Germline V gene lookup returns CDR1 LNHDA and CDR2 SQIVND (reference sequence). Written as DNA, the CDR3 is TGTGCCAGTAGTATTGAGTATGTTGACAATGAGCAGTTCTTC. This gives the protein CASSIEYVDNEQFF.

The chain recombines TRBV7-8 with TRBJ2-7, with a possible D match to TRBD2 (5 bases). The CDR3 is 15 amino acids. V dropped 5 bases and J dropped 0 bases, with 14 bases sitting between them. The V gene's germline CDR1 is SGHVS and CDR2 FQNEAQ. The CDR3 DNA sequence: TGTGCCAGCAGCCCCGCAACGGGGAGCTCCTACGAGCAGTACTTC. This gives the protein CASSPATGSSYEQYF.

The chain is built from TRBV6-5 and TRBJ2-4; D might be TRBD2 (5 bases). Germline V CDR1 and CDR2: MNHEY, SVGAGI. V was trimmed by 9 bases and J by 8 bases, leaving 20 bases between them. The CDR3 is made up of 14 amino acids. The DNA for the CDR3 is TGTGCCAGTCGACCCCCCCGGGGTGGCGACATTCAGTACTTC. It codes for CASRPPRGGDIQYF.

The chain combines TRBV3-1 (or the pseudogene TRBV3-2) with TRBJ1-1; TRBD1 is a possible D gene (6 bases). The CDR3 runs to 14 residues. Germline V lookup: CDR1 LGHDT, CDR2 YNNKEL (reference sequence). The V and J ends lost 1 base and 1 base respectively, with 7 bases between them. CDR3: CASSQGGQNTEAFF. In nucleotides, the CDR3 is TGTGCCAGCAGCCAAGGGGGACAGAACACTGAAGCTTTCTTT.

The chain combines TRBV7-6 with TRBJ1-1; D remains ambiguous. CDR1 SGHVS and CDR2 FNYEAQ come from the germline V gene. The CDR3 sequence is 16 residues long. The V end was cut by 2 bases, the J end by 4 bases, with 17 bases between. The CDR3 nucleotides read TGTGCCAGCAGCTTATTTCCCCGAGAGGTTGGCACTGAAGCTTTCTTT. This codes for CASSLFPREVGTEAFF. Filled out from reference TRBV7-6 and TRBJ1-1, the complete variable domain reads GAGVSQSPRYKVTKRGQDVALRCDPISGHVSLYWYRQALGQGPEFLTYFNYEAQQDKSGLPNDRFSAERPEGSISTLTIQRTEQRDSAMYRCASSLFPREVGTEAFFGQGTRLTVV.

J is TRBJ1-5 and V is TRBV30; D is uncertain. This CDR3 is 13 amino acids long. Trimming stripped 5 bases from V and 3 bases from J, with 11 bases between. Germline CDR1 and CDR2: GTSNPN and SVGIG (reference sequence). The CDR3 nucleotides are TGTGCCTGGGGCCTGAGCCTCAATCAGCCCCAGCATTTT. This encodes CAWGLSLNQPQHF. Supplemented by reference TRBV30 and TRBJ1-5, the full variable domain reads SQTIHQWPATLVQPVGSPLSLECTVEGTSNPNLYWYRQAAGRGLQLLFYSVGIGQISSEVPQNLSASRPQDRQFILSSKKLLLSDSGFYLCAWGLSLNQPQHFGDGTRLSIL.

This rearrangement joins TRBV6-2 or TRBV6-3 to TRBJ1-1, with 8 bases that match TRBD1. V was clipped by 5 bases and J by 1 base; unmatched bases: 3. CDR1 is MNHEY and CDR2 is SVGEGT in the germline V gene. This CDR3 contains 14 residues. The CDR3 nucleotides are TGTGCCAGCAGTCGGACAGGGTCGAACACTGAAGCTTTCTTT. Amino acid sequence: CASSRTGSNTEAFF.

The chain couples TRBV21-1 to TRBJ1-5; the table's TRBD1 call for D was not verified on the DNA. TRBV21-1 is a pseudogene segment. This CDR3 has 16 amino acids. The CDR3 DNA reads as TGTGCCAGCAGCAAAGGGGACAGGGAAGGCAATCAGCCCCAGCATTTT. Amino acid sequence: CASSKGDREGNQPQHF.

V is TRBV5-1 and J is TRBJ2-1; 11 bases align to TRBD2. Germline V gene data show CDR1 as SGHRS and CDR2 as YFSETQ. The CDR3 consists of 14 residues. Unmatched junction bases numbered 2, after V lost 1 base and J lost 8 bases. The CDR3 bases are TGCGCCAGCAGCTTGACTAGCGGGAGCCATGAGCAGTTCTTC. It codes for CASSLTSGSHEQFF.

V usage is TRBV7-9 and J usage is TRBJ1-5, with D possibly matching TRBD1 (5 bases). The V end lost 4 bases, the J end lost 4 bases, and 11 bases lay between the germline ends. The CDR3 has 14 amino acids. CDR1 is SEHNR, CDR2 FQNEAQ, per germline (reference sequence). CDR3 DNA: TGTGCCAGCAGCTCTCAGGGTTTGAATCAGCCCCAGCATTTT. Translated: CASSSQGLNQPQHF.

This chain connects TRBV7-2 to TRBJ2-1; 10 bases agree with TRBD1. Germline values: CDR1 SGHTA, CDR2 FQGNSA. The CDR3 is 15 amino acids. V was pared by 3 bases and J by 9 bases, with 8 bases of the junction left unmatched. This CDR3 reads CASSFGTGVRGEQFF. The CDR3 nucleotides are TGTGCCAGCAGCTTCGGGACAGGGGTTCGTGGTGAGCAGTTCTTC.

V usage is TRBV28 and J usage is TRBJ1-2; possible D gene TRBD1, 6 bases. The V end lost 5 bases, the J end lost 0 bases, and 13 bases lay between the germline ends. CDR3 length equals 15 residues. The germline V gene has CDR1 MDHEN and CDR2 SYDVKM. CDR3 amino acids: CASSNPGAANYGYTF. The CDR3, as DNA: TGTGCCAGCAGTAACCCAGGGGCCGCTAACTATGGCTACACCTTC.

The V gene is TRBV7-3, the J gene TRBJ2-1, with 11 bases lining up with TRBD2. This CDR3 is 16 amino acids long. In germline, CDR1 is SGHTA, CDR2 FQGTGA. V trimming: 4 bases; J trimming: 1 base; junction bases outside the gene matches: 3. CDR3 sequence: CASSSLAGGSYNEQFF. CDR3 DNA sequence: TGTGCCAGCAGCTCCCTAGCGGGGGGATCCTACAATGAGCAGTTCTTC.

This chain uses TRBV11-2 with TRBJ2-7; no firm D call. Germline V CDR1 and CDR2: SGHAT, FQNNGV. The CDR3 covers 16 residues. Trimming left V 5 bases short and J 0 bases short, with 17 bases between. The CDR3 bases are TGTGCCAGCAGCCCCCTTAACTGGGCAGTCTCCTACGAGCAGTACTTC. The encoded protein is CASSPLNWAVSYEQYF.

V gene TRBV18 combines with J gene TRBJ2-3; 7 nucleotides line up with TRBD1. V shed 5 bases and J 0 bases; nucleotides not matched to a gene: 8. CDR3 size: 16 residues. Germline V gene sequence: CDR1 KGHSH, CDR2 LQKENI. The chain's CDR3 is CASSSRGIRSTDTQYF. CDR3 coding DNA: TGTGCCAGCTCATCCAGGGGGATACGAAGCACAGATACGCAGTATTTT. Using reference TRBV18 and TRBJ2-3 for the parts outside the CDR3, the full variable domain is NAGVMQNPRHLVRRRGQEARLRCSPMKGHSHVYWYRQLPEEGLKFMVYLQKENIIDESGMPKERFSAEFPKEGPSILRIQQVVRGDSAAYFCASSSRGIRSTDTQYFGPGTRLTVL.

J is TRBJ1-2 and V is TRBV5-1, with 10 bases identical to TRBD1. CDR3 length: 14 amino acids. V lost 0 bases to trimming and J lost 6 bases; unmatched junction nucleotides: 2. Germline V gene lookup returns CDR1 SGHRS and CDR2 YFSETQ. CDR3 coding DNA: TGCGCCAGCAGCTTGGAGGGGACAGGGGATGGCTACACCTTC. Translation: CASSLEGTGDGYTF.

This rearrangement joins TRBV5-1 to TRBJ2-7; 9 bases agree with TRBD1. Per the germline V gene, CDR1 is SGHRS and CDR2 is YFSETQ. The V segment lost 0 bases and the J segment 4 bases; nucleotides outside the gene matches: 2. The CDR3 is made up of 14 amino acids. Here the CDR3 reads CASSLGDRAYEQYF. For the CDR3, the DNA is TGCGCCAGCAGCTTGGGGGACAGGGCTTACGAGCAGTACTTC.

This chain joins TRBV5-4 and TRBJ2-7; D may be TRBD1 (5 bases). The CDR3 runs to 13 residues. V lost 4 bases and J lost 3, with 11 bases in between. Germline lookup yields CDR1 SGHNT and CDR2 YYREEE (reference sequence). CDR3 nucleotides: TGTGCCAGCAGCACCGAACAGGACTACGAGCAGTACTTC. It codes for CASSTEQDYEQYF.

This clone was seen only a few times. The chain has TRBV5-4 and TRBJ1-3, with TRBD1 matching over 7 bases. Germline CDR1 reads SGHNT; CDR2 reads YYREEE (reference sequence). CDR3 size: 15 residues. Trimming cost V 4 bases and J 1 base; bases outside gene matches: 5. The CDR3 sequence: CASSPFRGSGNTIYF. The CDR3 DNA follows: TGTGCCAGCAGCCCTTTCAGGGGGTCTGGAAACACCATATATTTT.

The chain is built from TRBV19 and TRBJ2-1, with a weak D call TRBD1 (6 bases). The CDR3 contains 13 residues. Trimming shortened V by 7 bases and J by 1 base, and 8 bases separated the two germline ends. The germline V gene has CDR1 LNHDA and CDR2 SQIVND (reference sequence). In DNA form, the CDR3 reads TGTGCCAGTACACAGGGATCCTACAATGAGCAGTTCTTC. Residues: CASTQGSYNEQFF.

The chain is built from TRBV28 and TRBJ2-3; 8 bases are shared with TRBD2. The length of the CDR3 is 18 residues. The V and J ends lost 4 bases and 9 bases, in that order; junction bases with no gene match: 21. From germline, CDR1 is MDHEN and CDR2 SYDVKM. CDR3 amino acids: CASSSIREGLRRGVTQYF. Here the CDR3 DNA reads TGTGCCAGCAGTTCGATCCGGGAGGGCCTTCGGAGGGGGGTGACGCAGTATTTT.

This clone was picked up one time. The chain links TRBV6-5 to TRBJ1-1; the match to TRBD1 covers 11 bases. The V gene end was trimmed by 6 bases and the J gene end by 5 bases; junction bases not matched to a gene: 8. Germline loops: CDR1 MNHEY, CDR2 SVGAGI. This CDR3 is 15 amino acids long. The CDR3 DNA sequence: TGTGCCAGCAGCTTACCCCGGGACAGGGGGACTGAAGCTTTCTTT. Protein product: CASSLPRDRGTEAFF.

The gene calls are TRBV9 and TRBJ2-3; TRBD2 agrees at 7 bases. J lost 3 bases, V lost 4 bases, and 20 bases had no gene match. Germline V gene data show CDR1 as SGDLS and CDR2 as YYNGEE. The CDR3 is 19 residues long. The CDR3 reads CASSLGLGRGKARTDTQYF. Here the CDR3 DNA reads TGTGCCAGCAGCCTCGGACTAGGACGGGGGAAGGCGCGAACAGATACGCAGTATTTT.

The DNA of the CDR3 is TGTGCCAGCAGCCCTGCTCGACAGGGGAAAGGTTCCACTGAAGCTTTCTTT. Translating gives CASSPARQGKGSTEAFF. V usage is TRBV5-6 and J usage is TRBJ1-1, with 8 bases aligning to TRBD1. The CDR3 extends over 17 amino acids. Germline CDR1 reads SGHDT; CDR2 reads YYEEEE. V shed 4 bases, J shed 4 bases, and the junction held 15 bases outside the gene matches.

This CDR3 is CASSTRDRGKAGELFF. The CDR3 DNA reads as TGTGCCAGCAGTACCCGCGACAGGGGAAAAGCCGGGGAGCTGTTTTTT. The chain uses TRBV28 and TRBJ2-2, with TRBD1 matching 8 bases. CDR1 MDHEN and CDR2 SYDVKM come from the germline V gene. V gave up 5 bases and J gave up 6 bases; unmatched junction bases: 11. The CDR3 totals 16 residues.

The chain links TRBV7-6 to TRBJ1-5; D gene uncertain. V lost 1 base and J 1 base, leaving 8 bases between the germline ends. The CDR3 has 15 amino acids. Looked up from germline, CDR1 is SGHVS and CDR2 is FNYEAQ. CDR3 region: CASSLGAVSNQPQHF. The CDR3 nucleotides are TGTGCCAGCAGCTTAGGTGCAGTAAGCAATCAGCCCCAGCATTTT.

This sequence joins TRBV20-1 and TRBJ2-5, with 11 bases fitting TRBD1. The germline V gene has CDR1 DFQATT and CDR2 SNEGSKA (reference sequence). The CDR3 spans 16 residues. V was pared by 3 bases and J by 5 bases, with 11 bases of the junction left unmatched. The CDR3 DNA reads TGCAGTGCTAGTCACTTGATCGGACAGGGGGCTGAGACCCAGTACTTC. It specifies CSASHLIGQGAETQYF.